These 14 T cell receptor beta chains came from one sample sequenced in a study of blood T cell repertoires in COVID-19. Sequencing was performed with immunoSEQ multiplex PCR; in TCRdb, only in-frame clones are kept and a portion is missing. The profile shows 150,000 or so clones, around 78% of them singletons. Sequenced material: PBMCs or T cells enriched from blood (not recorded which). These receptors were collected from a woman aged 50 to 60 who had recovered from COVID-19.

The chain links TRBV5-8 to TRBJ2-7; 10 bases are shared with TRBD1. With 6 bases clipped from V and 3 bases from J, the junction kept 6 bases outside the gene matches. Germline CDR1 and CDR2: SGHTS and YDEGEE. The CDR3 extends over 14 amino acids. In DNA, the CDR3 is TGTGCCAGCAACCGGGACAGGGGATACTACGAGCAGTACGTC. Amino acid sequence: CASNRDRGYYEQYV.

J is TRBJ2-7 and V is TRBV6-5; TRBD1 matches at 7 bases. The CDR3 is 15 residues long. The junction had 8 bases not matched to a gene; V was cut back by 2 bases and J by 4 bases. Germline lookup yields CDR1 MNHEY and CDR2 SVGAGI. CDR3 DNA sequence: TGTGCCAGCAGTTACGGGCCGGGACAGTGGTACGAGCAGTACGTC. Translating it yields CASSYGPGQWYEQYV.

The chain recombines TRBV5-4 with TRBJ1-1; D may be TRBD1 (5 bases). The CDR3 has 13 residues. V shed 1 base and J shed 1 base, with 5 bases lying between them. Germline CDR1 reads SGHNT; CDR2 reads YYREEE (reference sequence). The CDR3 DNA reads TGTGCCAGCAGCTTGACAGGGAACACTGAAGCTTTCTTT. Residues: CASSLTGNTEAFF.

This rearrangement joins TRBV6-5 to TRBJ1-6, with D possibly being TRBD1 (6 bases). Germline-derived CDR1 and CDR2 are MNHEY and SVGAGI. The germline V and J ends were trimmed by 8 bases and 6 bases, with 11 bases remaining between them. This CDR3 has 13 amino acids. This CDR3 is CASSWDTNSPLHF. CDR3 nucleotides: TGTGCCAGCTCCTGGGACACTAATTCACCCCTCCACTTT.

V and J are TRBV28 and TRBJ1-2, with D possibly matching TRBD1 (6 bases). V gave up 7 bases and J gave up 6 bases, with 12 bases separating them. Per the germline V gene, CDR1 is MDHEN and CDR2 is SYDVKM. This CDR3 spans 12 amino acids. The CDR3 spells CASTWTEDGYTF. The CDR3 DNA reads TGTGCCAGCACCTGGACAGAGGATGGCTACACCTTC.

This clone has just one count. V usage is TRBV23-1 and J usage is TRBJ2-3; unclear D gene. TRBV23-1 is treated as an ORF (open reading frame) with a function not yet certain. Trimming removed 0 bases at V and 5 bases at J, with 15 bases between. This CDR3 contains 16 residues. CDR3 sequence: CASSQSSSMVEDTQYF. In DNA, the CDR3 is TGCGCCAGCAGTCAATCGTCTAGTATGGTAGAAGATACGCAGTATTTT.

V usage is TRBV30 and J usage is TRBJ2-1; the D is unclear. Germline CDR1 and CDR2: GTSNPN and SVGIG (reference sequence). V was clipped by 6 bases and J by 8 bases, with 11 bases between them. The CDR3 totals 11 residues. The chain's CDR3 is CACALMDEQFF. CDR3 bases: TGTGCCTGCGCCCTAATGGATGAGCAGTTCTTC. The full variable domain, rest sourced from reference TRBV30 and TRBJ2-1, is SQTIHQWPATLVQPVGSPLSLECTVEGTSNPNLYWYRQAAGRGLQLLFYSVGIGQISSEVPQNLSASRPQDRQFILSSKKLLLSDSGFYLCACALMDEQFFGPGTRLTVL.

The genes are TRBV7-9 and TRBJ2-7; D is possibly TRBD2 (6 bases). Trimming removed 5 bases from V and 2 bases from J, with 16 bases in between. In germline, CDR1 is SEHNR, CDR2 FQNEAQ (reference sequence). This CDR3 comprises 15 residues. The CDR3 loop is CASSRTGDLPYEQYV. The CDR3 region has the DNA TGTGCCAGCAGCCGGACGGGGGATCTTCCCTACGAGCAGTACGTC.

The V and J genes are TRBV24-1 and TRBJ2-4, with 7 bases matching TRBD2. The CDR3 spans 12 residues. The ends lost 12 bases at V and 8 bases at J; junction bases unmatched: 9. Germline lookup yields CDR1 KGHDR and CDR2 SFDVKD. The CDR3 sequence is CAVAGTIDIQYF. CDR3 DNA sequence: TGTGCCGTCGCCGGGACTATCGACATTCAGTACTTC.

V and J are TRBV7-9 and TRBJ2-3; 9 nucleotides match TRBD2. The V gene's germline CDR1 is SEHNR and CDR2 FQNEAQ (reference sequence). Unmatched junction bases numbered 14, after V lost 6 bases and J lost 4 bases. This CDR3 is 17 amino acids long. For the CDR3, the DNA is TGTGCCAGCAGTCTGAAGAGTTTTAGCGGGAGATCAGATACGCAGTATTTT. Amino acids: CASSLKSFSGRSDTQYF. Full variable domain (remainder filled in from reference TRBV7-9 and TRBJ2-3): DTGVSQNPRHKITKRGQNVTFRCDPISEHNRLYWYRQTLGQGPEFLTYFQNEAQLEKSRLLSDRFSAERPKGSFSTLEIQRTEQGDSAMYLCASSLKSFSGRSDTQYFGPGTRLTVL.

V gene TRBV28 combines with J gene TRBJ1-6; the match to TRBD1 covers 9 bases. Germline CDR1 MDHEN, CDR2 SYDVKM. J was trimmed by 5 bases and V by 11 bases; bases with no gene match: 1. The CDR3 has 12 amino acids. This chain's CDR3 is CAGQGNNSPLHF. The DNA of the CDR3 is TGTGCCGGACAGGGGAATAATTCACCCCTCCACTTT.

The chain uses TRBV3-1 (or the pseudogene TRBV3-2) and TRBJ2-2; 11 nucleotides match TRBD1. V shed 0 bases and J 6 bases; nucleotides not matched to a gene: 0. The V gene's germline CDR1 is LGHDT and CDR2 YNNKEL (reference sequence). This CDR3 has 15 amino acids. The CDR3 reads CASSQEDRGPGELFF. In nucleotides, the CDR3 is TGTGCCAGCAGCCAAGAGGACAGGGGGCCCGGGGAGCTGTTTTTT.

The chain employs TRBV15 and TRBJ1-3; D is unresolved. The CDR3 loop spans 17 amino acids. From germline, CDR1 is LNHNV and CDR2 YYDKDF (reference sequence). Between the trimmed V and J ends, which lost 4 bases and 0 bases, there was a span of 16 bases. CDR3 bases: TGTGCCACCAGCATCGAATATCAACAGAGCTCTGGAAACACCATATATTTT. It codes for CATSIEYQQSSGNTIYF. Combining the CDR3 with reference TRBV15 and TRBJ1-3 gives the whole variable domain DAMVIQNPRYQVTQFGKPVTLSCSQTLNHNVMYWYQQKSSQAPKLLFHYYDKDFNNEADTPDNFQSRRPNTSFCFLDIRSPGLGDTAMYLCATSIEYQQSSGNTIYFGEGSWLTVV.

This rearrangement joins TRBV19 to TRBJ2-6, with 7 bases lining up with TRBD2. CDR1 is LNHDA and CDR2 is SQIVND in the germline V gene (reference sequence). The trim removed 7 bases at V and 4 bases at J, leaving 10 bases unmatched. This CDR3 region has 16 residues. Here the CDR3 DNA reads TGTGCCAGTAACTCAGGGCGGGGGTACGGGGCCAACGTCCTGACTTTC. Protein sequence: CASNSGRGYGANVLTF.